Sequencing of this T cell receptor beta chain was carried out in a study of T cell responses to AZD1222 COVID-19 vaccine (dated by TCRdb to about 2021). Some background on the complete study: AZD1222 recipients given second doses at about 4 weeks or at about 12 weeks were pooled, since spike-specific TCR depth and breadth were not found to differ between the two schedules. Trial participants were enrolled into age subgroups of 18-55, 56-69 and 70-plus years, which contained around 150, 28 and 57 TCR-sequenced participants, respectively. A total of just over 230 trial participants underwent TCR sequencing, of whom roughly 210 had received two doses of AZD1222 and around 25 had received two doses of the MenACWY control vaccine. Study-level results and caveats: The 56-69-year group was small, and its depth increase did not reach significance, likely because of low power. Most participants were white British and females outnumbered males, and the authors suggested that clonal diversity may have been underestimated. After two AZD1222 doses, spike-specific TCR breadth and depth were significantly higher than at day 0 and than in MenACWY recipients. Conclusions about previously exposed vaccinees are limited, since just six AZD1222 recipients were seropositive for SARS-CoV-2 at baseline. Vaccine-associated CD4 TCRs spanned the whole spike protein, with dominant responses in regions 160-218 and 743-854. Because no day 14 peak-response samples were available, repertoires were characterized only after the peak T cell response. Reportedly, close to half of the unique spike-specific TCRs recognized epitopes lying outside the regions that are mutated in the B.1.351 and B.1.1.7 variants.

The CDR3 runs 17 amino acids, cysteine and phenylalanine included. CDR3 DNA is the only sequence kept; it has 51 bases, read in frame from the first base. This clone was seen a handful of times. There is no known antigen for this receptor. The record has no base qualities; no much larger clone is one base away. The CDR3 regions of human TCRbeta chains were subjected to immunosequencing. In the source study's methods: TCRs in the repertoires were matched against a reference library of SARS-CoV-2-specific TCRs that had been generated with the MIRA antigen-specificity platform. Breadth was defined as the fraction of unique TCRs that were SARS-CoV-2-associated. Depth was defined as the fraction of total T cells that were SARS-CoV-2-associated. Using the MIRA data, each spike-specific TCR was assigned both to the spike region to which the TCR was reactive and to a CD4 or CD8 class. Log10-transformed breadth and depth values were compared by one-way ANOVA with Sidak's multiple comparisons tests. TCRdb took over this immuneACCESS table, retaining in-frame rearrangements with V and J assigned. Such tables are incomplete; in checked studies, under half of the missing clones stem from an unresolved V gene, and the remainder is unexplained. V, J and clone size were drawn from that table, and D and trimming were deduced from the DNA. This sample is represented by 100,000 to 110,000 clones; about 87% of them were singletons. Roughly 2% of the sample rests with the top ten.

In the paper's terms, the time point label means: baseline before first vaccination. Vaccinee samples were obtained from the UK trials COV001 and COV002, which included a single-blind randomized controlled phase 2/3 trial of AZD1222 (ChAdOx1 nCoV-19) in healthy adults. Trial participant PBMC samples were collected at day 0 and day 28 after the second dose for TCRbeta chain sequencing. The sample in question was peripheral blood, obtained on day 0 of AZD1222 vaccination. This clonotype was obtained from an adult in good health. The chain couples TRBV21-1 to TRBJ1-1; the table calls TRBD1, which could not be checked here. TRBV21-1 is classified as a pseudogene. The nucleotides read TGTGCCAGCAGCAAAGGGGGCAGGGATCGATTGAACACTGAAGCTTTCTTT. Its coded protein is CASSKGGRDRLNTEAFF.